This T cell receptor beta chain came from a study of blood T cell repertoires in COVID-19. Study at large: Sites in the United States, Italy and Spain provided acute and convalescent COVID-19 samples.

TCRdb's table, derived via immunoSEQ multiplex PCR, lists solely in-frame clones and lacks some. The sample lists roughly 500,000 clones, 89% occurring once. This clone was detected only a few times. Within the sample, other DNA sequences also encode this same CDR3. Seattle-derived patients entered the study during active infection and were followed longitudinally. The sequence derives from a man aged 18 to 35 with COVID-19, enrolled during active disease. Sequenced sample: peripheral blood.

The CDR3 DNA is TGTGCCAGCAGCCCTACCGGGACTAGCACAGATACGCAGTATTTT. Its protein product is CASSPTGTSTDTQYF. This chain uses TRBV3-1 (or the pseudogene TRBV3-2) with TRBJ2-3, with D possibly being TRBD2 (6 bases). Germline CDR1 LGHDT, CDR2 YNNKEL (reference sequence). V gave up 4 bases and J gave up 0 bases, with 11 bases separating them. The CDR3 runs 15 residues.